This T cell receptor (beta chain) stems from a study of T cell repertoires in cytomegalovirus infection. Many counts were recorded for this clonotype. As yet, its antigen is unknown. The CDR3 runs to 13 residues. The V and J ends lost 6 bases and 1 base respectively, with 10 bases between them. Germline CDR1 and CDR2: MNHEY and SMNVEV (reference sequence). MiXCR was run by TCRdb on the reads, yielding one entry per CDR3 protein. There are about 920,000 distinct CDR3 sequences in the sample; around 32% occur only once, and about an eighth lies in the top ten. Study-level points and caveats: In two of eight donors, the top clonotype was HLA-C-restricted CMV-specific.

The TCR sequence derives from a human donor in good health (CMV status not recorded). Some clones in this sample may be carry-over from other donors' samples. V and J are TRBV27 and TRBJ2-7; D is possibly TRBD1 (6 bases). The sequencing used cultured CD8+ T cells from PBMCs, collected from culture after CMV antigen stimulation. CDR3 nucleotide sequence: TGTGCCAGCAGCTTAGGGGGTTCCTACGAGCAGTACTTC. Translating it yields CASSLGGSYEQYF.